This entry lists 5 T cell receptor beta chains sequenced from one sample in a study of response to subunit inactivated influenza vaccine. TCRdb re-analysed the RT-PCR reads in MiXCR, keeping a single row per CDR3 protein. The sample includes roughly 570,000 distinct CDR3 sequences, 13% of them seen just once. Sequencing was performed on PBMCs from blood, taken 40 to 50 days after vaccination. The receptor set was obtained from a man aged 50-60 years who received an inactivated influenza vaccine.

This clonotype has at least ten counts. In DNA, the CDR3 is TGTGCCAGCAGTCCCGGGACTAGCGGAAATGAGCAGTTCTTC. Translating it yields CASSPGTSGNEQFF. This chain connects TRBV12-3 or TRBV12-4 to TRBJ2-1; 11 bases are a match to TRBD2. The trim removed 5 bases at V and 7 bases at J, leaving 4 bases unmatched. This CDR3 contains 14 residues.

The V call is TRBV10-3, the J call TRBJ2-3; 7 positions match TRBD2. Germline V gives CDR1 ENHRY, CDR2 SYGVKD. J was trimmed by 1 base and V by 6 bases; bases with no gene match: 10. The CDR3 runs 16 residues. The CDR3 DNA is TGTGCCATCAGCCTTATGCTAGCGGAGGGCACAGATACGCAGTATTTT. Protein: CAISLMLAEGTDTQYF.

The table lists this clonotype with many counts. The gene calls are TRBV10-3 and TRBJ2-5; 7 bases line up with TRBD1. Losses at the gene ends were 6 bases for V and 9 bases for J; bases not matched to a gene: 10. From germline, CDR1 is ENHRY and CDR2 SYGVKD. This CDR3 is built from 13 residues. DNA of the CDR3: TGTGCCATCAGGAAAACAGGGGAAGCAGCCCAGTACTTC. It codes for CAIRKTGEAAQYF.

J is TRBJ1-6 and V is TRBV7-9; perhaps TRBD1 as D (6 bases). Germline V gene sequence: CDR1 SEHNR, CDR2 FQNEAQ (reference sequence). The CDR3 runs to 17 residues. Trimming pared 3 bases from V and 9 bases from J, leaving 21 bases between. CDR3 DNA sequence: TGTGCCAGCAGCTTTATCGTCTCGGGACATATCCTTTCACCCCTCCACTTT. It translates to CASSFIVSGHILSPLHF.

This clonotype appeared a few times. The chain employs TRBV7-2 and TRBJ2-1; possibly TRBD1 or TRBD2 for D (5 bases each). The V and J ends lost 4 bases and 4 bases respectively, with 11 bases between them. Germline loops: CDR1 SGHTA, CDR2 FQGNSA. This CDR3 region has 14 residues. CDR3 bases: TGTGCCAGCAGCTACGGGGCCTCATACAATGAGCAGTTCTTC. Its translation is CASSYGASYNEQFF. The full variable domain, with the rest looked up from reference TRBV7-2 and TRBJ2-1, is GAGVSQSPSNKVTEKGKDVELRCDPISGHTALYWYRQSLGQGLEFLIYFQGNSAPDKSGLPSDRFSAERTGGSVSTLTIQRTQQEDSAVYLCASSYGASYNEQFFGPGTRLTVL.